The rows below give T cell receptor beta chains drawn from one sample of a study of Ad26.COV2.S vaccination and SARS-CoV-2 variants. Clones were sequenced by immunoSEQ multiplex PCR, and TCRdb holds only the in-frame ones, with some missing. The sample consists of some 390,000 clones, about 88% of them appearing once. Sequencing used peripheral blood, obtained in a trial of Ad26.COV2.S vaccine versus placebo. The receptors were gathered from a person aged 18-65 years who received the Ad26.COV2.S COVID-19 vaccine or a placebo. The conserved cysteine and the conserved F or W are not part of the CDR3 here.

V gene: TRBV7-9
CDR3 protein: ASSRIGQGVYNTEAF

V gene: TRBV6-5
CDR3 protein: ASRAGGNTIY

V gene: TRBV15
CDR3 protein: ATSRDPVTTGELF

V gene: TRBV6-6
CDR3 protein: ASSRQPGQGNSPLH

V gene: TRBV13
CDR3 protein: ASSLEGRATDTQY

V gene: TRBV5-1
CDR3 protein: ASSPTVTNEKLF

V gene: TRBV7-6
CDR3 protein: ASWTADYGYT

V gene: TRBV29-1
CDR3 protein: SAMRGSVNTEAF

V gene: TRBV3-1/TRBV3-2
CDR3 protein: ASSQTLTSYEQY

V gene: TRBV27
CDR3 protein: ASSLGNSNNSPLH

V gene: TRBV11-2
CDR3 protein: ASSQGRQETQY

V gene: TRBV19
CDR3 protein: ASSPRTAREEQF

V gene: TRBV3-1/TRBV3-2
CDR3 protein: ASSQEFEVASGGPGELF

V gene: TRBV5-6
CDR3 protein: ASSLVGHTQETQY

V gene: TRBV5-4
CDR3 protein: ASSFYLGELF

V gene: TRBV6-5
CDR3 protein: ASRKELVAGETQY

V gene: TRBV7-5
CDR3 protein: VRSHTTRGDYNEQF